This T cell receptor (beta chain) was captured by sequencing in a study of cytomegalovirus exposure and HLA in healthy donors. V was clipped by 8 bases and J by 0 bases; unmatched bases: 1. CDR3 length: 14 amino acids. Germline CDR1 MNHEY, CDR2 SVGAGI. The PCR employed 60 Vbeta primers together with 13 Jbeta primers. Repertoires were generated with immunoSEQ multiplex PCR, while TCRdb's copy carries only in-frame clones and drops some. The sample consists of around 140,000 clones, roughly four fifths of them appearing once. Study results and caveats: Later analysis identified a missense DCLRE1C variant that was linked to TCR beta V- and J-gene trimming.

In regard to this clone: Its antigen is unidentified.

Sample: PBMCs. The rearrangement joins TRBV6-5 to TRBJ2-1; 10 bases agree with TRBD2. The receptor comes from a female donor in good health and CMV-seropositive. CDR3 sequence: CASRTSGSYNEQFF. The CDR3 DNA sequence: TGTGCCAGCCGGACTAGCGGCTCCTACAATGAGCAGTTCTTC.